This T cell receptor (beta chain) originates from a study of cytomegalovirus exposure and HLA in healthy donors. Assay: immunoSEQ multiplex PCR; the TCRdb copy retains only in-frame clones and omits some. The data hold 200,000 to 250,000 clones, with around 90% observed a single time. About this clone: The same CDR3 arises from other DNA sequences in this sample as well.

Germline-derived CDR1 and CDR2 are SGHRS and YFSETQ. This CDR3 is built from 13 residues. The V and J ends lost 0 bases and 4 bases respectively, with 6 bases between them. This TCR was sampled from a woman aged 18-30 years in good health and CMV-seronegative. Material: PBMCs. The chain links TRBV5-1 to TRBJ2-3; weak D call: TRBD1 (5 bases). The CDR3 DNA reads TGCGCCAGCAGCTTGGGGGGCGCAGATACGCAGTATTTT. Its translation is CASSLGGADTQYF.